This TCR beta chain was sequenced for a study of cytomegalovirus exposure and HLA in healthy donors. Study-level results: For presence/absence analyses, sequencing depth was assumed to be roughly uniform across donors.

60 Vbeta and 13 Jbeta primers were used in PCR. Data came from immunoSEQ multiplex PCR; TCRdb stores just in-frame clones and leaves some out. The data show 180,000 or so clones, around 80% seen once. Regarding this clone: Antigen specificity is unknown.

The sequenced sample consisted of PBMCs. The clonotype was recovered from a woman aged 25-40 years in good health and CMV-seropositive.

In DNA, the CDR3 is TGTGCCAGCAGCCCTAGATTAAGTAGGAGGGAGCAGTTCTTC. The encoded protein is CASSPRLSRREQFF. The chain is built from TRBV7-2 and TRBJ2-1, with D possibly TRBD2 on 5 matching bases. The CDR3 loop spans 14 amino acids. Germline V lookup: CDR1 SGHTA, CDR2 FQGNSA. The V end was cut by 5 bases, the J end by 10 bases, with 18 bases between.